The source of this T cell receptor beta chain is a study of T cell clones after liver transplantation. On the study more broadly: Immunosuppression withdrawal was tried within 2 years after liver transplantation in this trial. Blood was drawn pre-transplant, before withdrawal, and after full or failed withdrawal.

Germline CDR1 SEHNR, CDR2 FQNEAQ (reference sequence). The CDR3 sequence is 15 residues long. V lost 5 bases to trimming and J lost 0 bases, with 10 bases between them. Only in-frame clones appear in the TCRdb table, and some are missing; sequencing was by immunoSEQ multiplex PCR. The repertoire consists of some 80,000 clones, with 80% to 90% occurring once and the leading ten covering 2% to 2.5%. The sample consisted of CD4+ T cells from blood, taken less than 50 months after liver transplant. The rearrangement links TRBV7-9 to TRBJ2-2; D is uncertain. This clonotype was obtained from a human patient who received a liver transplant. Some T cells may be supplied by the graft donor. This chain's CDR3 is CASSQGDSNTGELFF. Here the CDR3 DNA reads TGTGCCAGCAGCCAAGGTGACTCGAACACCGGGGAGCTGTTTTTT.